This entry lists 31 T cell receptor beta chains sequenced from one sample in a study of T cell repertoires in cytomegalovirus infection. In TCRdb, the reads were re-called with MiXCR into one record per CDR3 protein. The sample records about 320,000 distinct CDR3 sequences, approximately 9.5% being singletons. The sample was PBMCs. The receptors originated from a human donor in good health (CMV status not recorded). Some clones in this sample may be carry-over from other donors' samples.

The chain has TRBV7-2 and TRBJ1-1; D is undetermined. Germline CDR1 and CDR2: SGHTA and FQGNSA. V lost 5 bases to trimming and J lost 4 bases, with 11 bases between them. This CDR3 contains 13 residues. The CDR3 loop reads CASSPTWGTEAFF. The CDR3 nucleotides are TGTGCCAGCAGCCCCACCTGGGGCACTGAAGCTTTCTTT.

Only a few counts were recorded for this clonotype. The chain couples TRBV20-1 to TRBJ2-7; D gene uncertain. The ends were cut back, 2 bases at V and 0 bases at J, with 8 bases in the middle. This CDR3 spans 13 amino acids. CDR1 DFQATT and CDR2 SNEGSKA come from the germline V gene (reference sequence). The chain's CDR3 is CSARRKSSYEQYF. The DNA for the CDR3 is TGCAGTGCTAGACGGAAAAGCTCCTACGAGCAGTACTTC.

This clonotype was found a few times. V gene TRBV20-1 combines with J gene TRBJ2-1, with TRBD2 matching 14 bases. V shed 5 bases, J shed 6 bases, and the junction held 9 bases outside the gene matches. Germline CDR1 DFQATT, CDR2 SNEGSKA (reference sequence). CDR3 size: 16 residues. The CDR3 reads CSARGLAGAPGNEQFF. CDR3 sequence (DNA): TGCAGTGCTCGGGGACTAGCGGGAGCGCCTGGCAATGAGCAGTTCTTC.

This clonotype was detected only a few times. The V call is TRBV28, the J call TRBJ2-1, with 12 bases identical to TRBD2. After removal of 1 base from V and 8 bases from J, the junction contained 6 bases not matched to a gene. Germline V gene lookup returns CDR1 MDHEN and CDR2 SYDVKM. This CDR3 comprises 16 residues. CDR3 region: CASSLFAGLAGHEQFF. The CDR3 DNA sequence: TGTGCCAGCAGTTTATTTGCCGGACTAGCGGGACATGAGCAGTTCTTC.

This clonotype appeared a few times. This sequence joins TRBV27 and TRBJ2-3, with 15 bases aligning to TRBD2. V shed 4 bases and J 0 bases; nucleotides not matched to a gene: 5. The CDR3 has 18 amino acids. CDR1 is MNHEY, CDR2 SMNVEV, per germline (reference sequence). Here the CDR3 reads CASSWTSGGGSSTDTQYF. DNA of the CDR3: TGTGCCAGCAGTTGGACTAGCGGGGGGGGAAGTAGCACAGATACGCAGTATTTT.

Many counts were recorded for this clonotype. The CDR3 DNA reads TGTGCCAGCAGTGTACCACCAGGGACAGGGCGGGAAAAACTGTTTTTT. It specifies CASSVPPGTGREKLFF. The chain couples TRBV6-6 to TRBJ1-4; 9 nucleotides line up with TRBD1. There are 16 residues in the CDR3. Germline lookup yields CDR1 MNHNY and CDR2 SVGAGI (reference sequence). V dropped 5 bases and J dropped 8; count of bases not matched to a gene: 12.

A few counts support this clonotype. For the CDR3, the DNA is TGTGCCAGCAGTTTCCTCCCCCACGCTCAGAGTGTTCAGCCCCAGCATTTT. Translation: CASSFLPHAQSVQPQHF. The rearrangement links TRBV6-2 or TRBV6-3 to TRBJ1-5; D is ambiguous. This CDR3 region has 17 residues. The V end was cut by 4 bases, the J end by 6 bases, with 22 bases between. Germline CDR1 MNHEY, CDR2 SVGEGT.

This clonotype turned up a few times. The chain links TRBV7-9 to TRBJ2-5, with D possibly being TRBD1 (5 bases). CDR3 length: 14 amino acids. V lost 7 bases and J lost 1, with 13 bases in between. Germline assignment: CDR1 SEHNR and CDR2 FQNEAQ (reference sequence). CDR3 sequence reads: CASTPRQSQETQYF. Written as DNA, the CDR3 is TGTGCCAGCACTCCCCGACAGTCCCAAGAGACCCAGTACTTC.

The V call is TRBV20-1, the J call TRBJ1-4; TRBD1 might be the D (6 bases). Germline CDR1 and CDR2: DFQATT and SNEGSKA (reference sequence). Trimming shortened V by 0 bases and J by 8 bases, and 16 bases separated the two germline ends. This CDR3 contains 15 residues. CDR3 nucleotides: TGCAGTGCTAGAGATCCAGGTCAGGGGAGCGAAAAACTGTTTTTT. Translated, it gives CSARDPGQGSEKLFF.

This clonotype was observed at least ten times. CDR3 nucleotide sequence: TGTGCCAGCAGCTTAAATCATGGGCCAGAGACCCAGTACTTC. It translates to CASSLNHGPETQYF. The chain recombines TRBV7-2 with TRBJ2-5; D gene uncertain. CDR3 length: 14 residues. CDR1 and CDR2 (germline): SGHTA, FQGNSA. Trimming stripped 2 bases from V and 4 bases from J, with 11 bases between.

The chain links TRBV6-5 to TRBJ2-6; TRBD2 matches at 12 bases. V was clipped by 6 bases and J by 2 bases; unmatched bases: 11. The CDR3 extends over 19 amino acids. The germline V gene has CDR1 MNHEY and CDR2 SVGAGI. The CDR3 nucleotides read TGTGCCAGCAGCCGGACCCTAGCGGGGGGGCCGGCTGGGGCCAACGTCCTGACTTTC. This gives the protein CASSRTLAGGPAGANVLTF.

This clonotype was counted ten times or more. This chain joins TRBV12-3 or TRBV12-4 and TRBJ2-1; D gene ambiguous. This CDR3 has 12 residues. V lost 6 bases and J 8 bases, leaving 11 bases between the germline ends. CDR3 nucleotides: TGTGCCAGCAGGGCCAATTTCGATGAGCAGTTCTTC. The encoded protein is CASRANFDEQFF.

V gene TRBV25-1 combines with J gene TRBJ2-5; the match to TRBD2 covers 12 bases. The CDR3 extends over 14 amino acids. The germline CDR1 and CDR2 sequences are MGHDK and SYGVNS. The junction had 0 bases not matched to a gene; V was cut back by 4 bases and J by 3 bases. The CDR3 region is CASSGLAGEETQYF. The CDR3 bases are TGTGCCAGCAGTGGACTAGCGGGAGAAGAGACCCAGTACTTC.

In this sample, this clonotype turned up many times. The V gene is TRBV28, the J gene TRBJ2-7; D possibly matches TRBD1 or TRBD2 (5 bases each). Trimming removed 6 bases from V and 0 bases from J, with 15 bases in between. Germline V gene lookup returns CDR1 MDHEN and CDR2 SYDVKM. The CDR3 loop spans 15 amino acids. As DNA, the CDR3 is TGTGCCAGCAGCCCTCCGGGACCGTCCTCCTACGAGCAGTACTTC. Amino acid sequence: CASSPPGPSSYEQYF.

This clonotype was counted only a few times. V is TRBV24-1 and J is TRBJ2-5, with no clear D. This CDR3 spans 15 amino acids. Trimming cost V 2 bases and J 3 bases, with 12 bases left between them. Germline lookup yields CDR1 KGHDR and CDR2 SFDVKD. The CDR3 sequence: CATSDYRTQKETQYF. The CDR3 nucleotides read TGTGCCACCAGTGATTACCGAACGCAAAAAGAGACCCAGTACTTC.

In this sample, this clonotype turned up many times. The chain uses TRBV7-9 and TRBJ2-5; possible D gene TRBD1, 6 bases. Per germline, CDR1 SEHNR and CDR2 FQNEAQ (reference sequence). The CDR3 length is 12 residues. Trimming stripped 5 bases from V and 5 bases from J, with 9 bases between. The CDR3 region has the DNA TGTGCCAGCAGCCATACAGGGGAGACCCAGTACTTC. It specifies CASSHTGETQYF.

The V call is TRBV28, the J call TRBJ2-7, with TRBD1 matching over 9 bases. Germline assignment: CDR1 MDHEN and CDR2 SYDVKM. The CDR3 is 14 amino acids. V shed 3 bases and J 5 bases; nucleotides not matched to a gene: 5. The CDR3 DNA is TGTGCCAGCAGTTTCGGGACAGGGATCCACGAGCAGTACTTC. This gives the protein CASSFGTGIHEQYF.

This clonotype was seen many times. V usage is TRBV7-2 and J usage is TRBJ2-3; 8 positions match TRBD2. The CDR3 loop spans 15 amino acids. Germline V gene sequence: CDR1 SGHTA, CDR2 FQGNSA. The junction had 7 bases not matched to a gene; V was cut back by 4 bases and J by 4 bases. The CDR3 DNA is TGTGCCAGCAGCTGGACCGGGGGGGCTCCAGATACGCAGTATTTT. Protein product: CASSWTGGAPDTQYF.

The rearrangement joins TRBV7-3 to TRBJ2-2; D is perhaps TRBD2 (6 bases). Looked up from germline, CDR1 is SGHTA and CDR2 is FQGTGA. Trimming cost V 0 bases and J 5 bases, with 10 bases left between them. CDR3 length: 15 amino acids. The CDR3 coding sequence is TGTGCCAGCAGCTTAACCCCGGGAGAAACCGGGGAGCTGTTTTTT. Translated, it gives CASSLTPGETGELFF.

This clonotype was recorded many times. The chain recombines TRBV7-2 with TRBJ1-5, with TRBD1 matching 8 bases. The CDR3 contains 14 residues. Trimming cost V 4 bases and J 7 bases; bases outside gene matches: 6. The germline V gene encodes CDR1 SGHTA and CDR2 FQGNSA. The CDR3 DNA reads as TGTGCCAGCAGCTCCCGACAGGGGAACCAGCCCCAGCATTTT. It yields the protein CASSSRQGNQPQHF.

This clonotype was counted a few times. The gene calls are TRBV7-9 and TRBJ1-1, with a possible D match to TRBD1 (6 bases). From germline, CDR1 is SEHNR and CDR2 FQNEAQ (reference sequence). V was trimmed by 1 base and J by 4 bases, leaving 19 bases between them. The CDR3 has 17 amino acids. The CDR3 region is CASSLGGAQGVGTEAFF. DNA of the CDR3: TGTGCCAGCAGCTTAGGTGGGGCACAGGGAGTTGGCACTGAAGCTTTCTTT.

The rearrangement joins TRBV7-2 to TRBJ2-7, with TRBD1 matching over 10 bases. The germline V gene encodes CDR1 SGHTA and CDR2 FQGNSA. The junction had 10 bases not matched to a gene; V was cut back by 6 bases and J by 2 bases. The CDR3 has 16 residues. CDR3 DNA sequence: TGTGCCAGCAGGACTACCGGGACAGGGGATACCTACGAGCAGTACTTC. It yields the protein CASRTTGTGDTYEQYF.

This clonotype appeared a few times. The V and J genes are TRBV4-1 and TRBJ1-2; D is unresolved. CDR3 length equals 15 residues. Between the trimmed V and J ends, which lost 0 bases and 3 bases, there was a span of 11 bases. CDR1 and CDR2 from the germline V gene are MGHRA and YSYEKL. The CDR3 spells CASSQDQGWDYGYTF. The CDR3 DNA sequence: TGCGCCAGCAGCCAAGACCAAGGGTGGGACTATGGCTACACCTTC.

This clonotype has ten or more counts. The CDR3 spells CASSFKGRNTEAFF. The DNA for the CDR3 is TGTGCCAGCAGCTTTAAAGGGAGGAACACTGAAGCTTTCTTT. The chain combines TRBV7-2 with TRBJ1-1; D is ambiguous. CDR1 is SGHTA, CDR2 FQGNSA, per germline. This CDR3 region has 14 residues. Deletions cut 3 bases from V and 1 base from J, with 9 bases between. Full variable domain (missing parts from reference TRBV7-2 and TRBJ1-1): GAGVSQSPSNKVTEKGKDVELRCDPISGHTALYWYRQSLGQGLEFLIYFQGNSAPDKSGLPSDRFSAERTGGSVSTLTIQRTQQEDSAVYLCASSFKGRNTEAFFGQGTRLTVV.

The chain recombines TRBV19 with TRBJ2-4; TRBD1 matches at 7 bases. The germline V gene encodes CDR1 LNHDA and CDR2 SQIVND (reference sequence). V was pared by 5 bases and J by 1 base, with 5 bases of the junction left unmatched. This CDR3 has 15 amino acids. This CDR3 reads CASSLTGAAKNIQYF. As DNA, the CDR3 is TGTGCCAGTAGTCTAACAGGGGCGGCCAAAAACATTCAGTACTTC.

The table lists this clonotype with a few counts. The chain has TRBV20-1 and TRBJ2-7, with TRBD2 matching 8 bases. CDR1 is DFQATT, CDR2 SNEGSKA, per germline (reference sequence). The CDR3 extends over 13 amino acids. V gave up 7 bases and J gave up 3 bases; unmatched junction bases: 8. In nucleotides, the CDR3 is TGCAGTGTCGAACTAGCGGAGTTCTACGAGCAGTACTTC. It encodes CSVELAEFYEQYF.

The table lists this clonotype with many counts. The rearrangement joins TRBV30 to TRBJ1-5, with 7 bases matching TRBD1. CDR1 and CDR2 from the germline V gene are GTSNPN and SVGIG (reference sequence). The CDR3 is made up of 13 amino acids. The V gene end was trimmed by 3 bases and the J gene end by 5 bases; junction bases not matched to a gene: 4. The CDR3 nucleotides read TGTGCCTGGAGGCAGGGGGGAGATCAGCCCCAGCATTTT. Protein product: CAWRQGGDQPQHF. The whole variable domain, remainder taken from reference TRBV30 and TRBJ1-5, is SQTIHQWPATLVQPVGSPLSLECTVEGTSNPNLYWYRQAAGRGLQLLFYSVGIGQISSEVPQNLSASRPQDRQFILSSKKLLLSDSGFYLCAWRQGGDQPQHFGDGTRLSIL.

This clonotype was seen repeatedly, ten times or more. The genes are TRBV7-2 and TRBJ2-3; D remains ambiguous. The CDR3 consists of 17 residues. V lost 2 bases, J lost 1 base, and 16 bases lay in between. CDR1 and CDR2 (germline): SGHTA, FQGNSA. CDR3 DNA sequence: TGTGCCAGCAGCTTATTCGTAGTCACATCCGGCACAGATACGCAGTATTTT. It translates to CASSLFVVTSGTDTQYF.

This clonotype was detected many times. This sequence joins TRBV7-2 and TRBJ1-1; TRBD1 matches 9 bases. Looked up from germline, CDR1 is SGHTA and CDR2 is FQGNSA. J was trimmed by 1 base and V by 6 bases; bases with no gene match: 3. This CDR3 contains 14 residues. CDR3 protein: CASRGQGGNTEAFF. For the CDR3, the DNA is TGTGCCAGCAGGGGACAGGGTGGGAACACTGAAGCTTTCTTT.

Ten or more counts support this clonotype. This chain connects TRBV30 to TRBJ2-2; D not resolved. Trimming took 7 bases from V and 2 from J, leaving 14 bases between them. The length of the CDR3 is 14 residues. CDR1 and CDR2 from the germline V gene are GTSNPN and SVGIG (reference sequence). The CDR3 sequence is CASLPLLNTGELFF. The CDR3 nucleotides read TGTGCCTCCCTCCCCCTTTTAAACACCGGGGAGCTGTTTTTT.

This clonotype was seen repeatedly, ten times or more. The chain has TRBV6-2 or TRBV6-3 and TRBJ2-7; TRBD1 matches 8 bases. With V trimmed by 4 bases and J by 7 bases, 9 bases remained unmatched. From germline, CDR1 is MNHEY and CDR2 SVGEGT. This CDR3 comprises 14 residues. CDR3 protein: CASSSPGQGREQYF. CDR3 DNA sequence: TGTGCCAGCAGTTCGCCCGGACAGGGTCGTGAGCAGTACTTC.